This T cell receptor beta chain was captured in a study of shared clonotypes between healthy human individuals. Across the whole study: Used for every donor were three CD4 naive, three CD4 memory, two CD8 naive and one CD8 memory plate.

The CDR3 is 15 amino acids. V lost 4 bases, J lost 1 base, and 15 bases lay in between. Germline CDR1 reads SQVTM; CDR2 reads ANQGSEA. This clone was found once. Genomic DNA per cell subset filled all wells of several immunoSEQ plates. Authors' processing steps: Filtering differed because ImmunoSEQ produced junction-only sequences that carried no quality scores. Sequencing was performed with immunoSEQ multiplex PCR; in TCRdb, only in-frame clones are kept and a portion is missing. The V and J calls and clone size are taken from that table; D and trimming were inferred from the DNA. The sample holds roughly 2,000,000 clones, approximately 95% seen once. CD45RO-negative, CCR7-positively selected cells formed the naive CD8 fraction, excluding terminally differentiated effector memory CD45RA+ cells. All donors were healthy HIV-negative adults lacking recent acute infections or vaccinations.

The receptor was derived from a young man in good health. The chain combines TRBV29-1 with TRBJ2-3; D perhaps matches TRBD1 (6 bases). The sequenced sample consisted of naive CD8+ T cells sorted from blood. This CDR3 reads CSVGDPGAGTDTQYF. The CDR3, as DNA: TGCAGCGTTGGAGACCCAGGGGCTGGCACAGATACGCAGTATTTT.